This T cell receptor (beta chain) was identified in a study of cytomegalovirus exposure and HLA in healthy donors. The CDR3 is 15 amino acids. Germline V lookup: CDR1 MNHEY, CDR2 SMNVEV (reference sequence). Trimming removed 0 bases at V and 7 bases at J, with 13 bases between. With 60 Vbeta and 13 Jbeta primers, the PCR was carried out. The table came from immunoSEQ multiplex PCR; TCRdb's copy has only in-frame clones and leaves some out. Seen here are over 100,000 clones, roughly 70% observed once, and the top ten hold around 10%. The J gene is TRBJ1-5, the V gene TRBV27, with D unresolved. The receptor was derived from a man aged 30 to 39 in good health and CMV-seropositive. Sequencing input: PBMCs. Here the CDR3 reads CASSLSEGGGQPQHF. CDR3 in DNA: TGTGCCAGCAGTTTATCGGAGGGAGGAGGGCAGCCCCAGCATTTT.